A single sample gave rise to the 27 T cell receptor beta chains below, sequenced in a study of CD8 T cells in ankylosing spondylitis. Overall study findings and caveats: Blood from ankylosing spondylitis patients appeared to carry a characteristic roughly eight-variant TCR beta motif.

TCRdb redid the calling of the 5' RACE reads with MiXCR, one entry per CDR3 protein. The profile shows some 700,000 distinct CDR3 sequences, 19% of them singletons. Which antigens these TCRs recognize remains unknown. The sample comprised blood, either unsorted or a sorted T cell fraction (not recorded which). These receptors all come from a male donor with ankylosing spondylitis.

Only a few counts were recorded for this clonotype. The rearrangement uses TRBV5-1 and TRBJ2-3, with 7 nucleotides matching TRBD2. The length of the CDR3 is 16 residues. CDR1 SGHRS and CDR2 YFSETQ come from the germline V gene. The junction had 9 bases not matched to a gene; V was cut back by 0 bases and J by 5 bases. The CDR3 coding sequence is TGCGCCAGCAGCTTGGCCCTTGCGGGAGATCAAGATACGCAGTATTTT. As protein: CASSLALAGDQDTQYF.

The genes are TRBV5-1 and TRBJ2-5; TRBD2 aligns across 7 bases. CDR3 length: 14 amino acids. The ends lost 5 bases at V and 4 bases at J; junction bases unmatched: 8. The germline V gene encodes CDR1 SGHRS and CDR2 YFSETQ. The CDR3 sequence: CASSPDWGGETQYF. In nucleotides, the CDR3 is TGCGCCAGCAGTCCTGACTGGGGGGGAGAGACCCAGTACTTC.

This clonotype was recorded at least ten times. The V and J genes are TRBV5-1 and TRBJ2-5; D gene uncertain. The CDR3 length is 13 residues. V was shortened by 3 bases and J by 5 bases, with 11 bases between the two germline ends. CDR1 SGHRS and CDR2 YFSETQ come from the germline V gene. The CDR3 DNA follows: TGCGCCAGCAGCTCACCCGAAGGGGAGACCCAGTACTTC. Translating it yields CASSSPEGETQYF.

V is TRBV7-9 and J is TRBJ2-1, with TRBD2 identical over 7 bases. This CDR3 has 14 residues. CDR1 SEHNR and CDR2 FQNEAQ come from the germline V gene (reference sequence). V gave up 5 bases and J gave up 7 bases; unmatched junction bases: 8. CDR3 in DNA: TGTGCCAGCAGCCTGAGCGGGGCTGGTAATGAGCAGTTCTTC. It translates to CASSLSGAGNEQFF.

This clonotype was picked up a small number of times. The rearrangement links TRBV12-3 or TRBV12-4 to TRBJ1-1, with D unresolved. CDR3 length: 14 amino acids. Between the trimmed V and J ends, which lost 1 base and 4 bases, there was a span of 10 bases. As DNA, the CDR3 is TGTGCCAGCAGTTTAGAAGGGAGAGGCACTGAAGCTTTCTTT. It translates to CASSLEGRGTEAFF.

A few counts support this clonotype. V usage is TRBV20-1 and J usage is TRBJ2-1, with 15 bases matching TRBD2. Germline V gene sequence: CDR1 DFQATT, CDR2 SNEGSKA (reference sequence). The CDR3 extends over 17 amino acids. The CDR3 sequence is CAWRTSGRVIPYNEQFF. For the CDR3, the DNA is TGCGCCTGGAGGACTAGCGGGAGGGTCATCCCCTACAATGAGCAGTTCTTC.

The rearrangement uses TRBV9 and TRBJ1-5; no clear D. Trimming took 0 bases from V and 7 from J, leaving 11 bases between them. Germline-derived CDR1 and CDR2 are SGDLS and YYNGEE. There are 14 residues in the CDR3. The CDR3 protein is CASSVGSLEQPQHF. Written as DNA, the CDR3 is TGTGCCAGCAGCGTAGGGAGCCTAGAACAGCCCCAGCATTTT. The full variable domain, with the rest looked up from reference TRBV9 and TRBJ1-5, is DSGVTQTPKHLITATGQRVTLRCSPRSGDLSVYWYQQSLDQGLQFLIQYYNGEERAKGNILERFSAQQFPDLHSELNLSSLELGDSALYFCASSVGSLEQPQHFGDGTRLSIL.

This clonotype occurred a few times. This chain uses TRBV12-3 or TRBV12-4 with TRBJ2-7, with D uncertain. The CDR3 has 12 amino acids. V dropped 2 bases and J dropped 9 bases, with 11 bases sitting between them. CDR3 nucleotides: TGTGCCAGCAGTTTAAAGGCTACGAGGCAGTACTTC. It is translated as CASSLKATRQYF.

The table lists this clonotype with a few counts. V is TRBV29-1 and J is TRBJ1-1; D uncertain. The germline V gene has CDR1 SQVTM and CDR2 ANQGSEA. V was trimmed by 2 bases and J by 9 bases, leaving 13 bases between them. CDR3 length: 12 residues. CDR3 nucleotides: TGCAGCGTTGAACGGGAGTTCGATCAAGCTTTCTTT. Protein sequence: CSVEREFDQAFF. Using reference TRBV29-1 and TRBJ1-1 for the parts outside the CDR3, the full variable domain is SAVISQKPSRDICQRGTSLTIQCQVDSQVTMMFWYRQQPGQSLTLIATANQGSEATYESGFVIDKFPISRPNLTFSTLTVSNMSPEDSSIYLCSVEREFDQAFFGQGTRLTVV.

This clonotype was counted many times. This chain uses TRBV5-1 with TRBJ1-1; 9 bases match TRBD1. Germline V CDR1 and CDR2: SGHRS, YFSETQ. The CDR3 totals 14 residues. V was pared by 4 bases and J by 7 bases, with 8 bases of the junction left unmatched. The CDR3 sequence is CASSGTGGEIEAFF. The CDR3 DNA is TGCGCCAGCAGCGGTACAGGGGGCGAAATTGAAGCTTTCTTT.

The chain combines TRBV25-1 with TRBJ2-4; no clear D. The CDR3 extends over 13 amino acids. V gave up 10 bases and J gave up 5 bases, with 15 bases separating them. Germline lookup yields CDR1 MGHDK and CDR2 SYGVNS. CDR3 coding DNA: TGTGCCACCACAGACTGGCCGCAAAACATTCAGTACTTC. Translation gives CATTDWPQNIQYF.

This clonotype was observed a handful of times. V gene TRBV7-9 combines with J gene TRBJ1-1, with a possible D match to TRBD1 (6 bases). Germline loops: CDR1 SEHNR, CDR2 FQNEAQ (reference sequence). This CDR3 is built from 15 residues. Trimming removed 5 bases from V and 2 bases from J, with 15 bases in between. The chain's CDR3 is CASSGFGGLNTEAFF. DNA for the CDR3: TGTGCCAGCAGCGGATTTGGGGGGCTCAACACTGAAGCTTTCTTT.

This clonotype appeared once. The rearrangement uses TRBV18 and TRBJ2-3; 8 positions agree with TRBD2. The CDR3 totals 16 residues. CDR1 is KGHSH and CDR2 is LQKENI in the germline V gene. V lost 4 bases to trimming and J lost 0 bases; unmatched junction nucleotides: 6. This chain's CDR3 is CASSHLTSGSTDTQYF. In nucleotides, the CDR3 is TGTGCCAGCTCACACCTTACTAGCGGTAGCACAGATACGCAGTATTTT.

This chain connects TRBV18 to TRBJ2-2; no definite D call. The CDR3 extends over 13 amino acids. Germline loops: CDR1 KGHSH, CDR2 LQKENI. Trimming left V 3 bases short and J 5 bases short, with 7 bases between. The CDR3 loop is CASSPRKTGELFF. The CDR3 region has the DNA TGTGCCAGCTCACCCAGAAAGACCGGGGAGCTGTTTTTT.

Many counts were recorded for this clonotype. This rearrangement joins TRBV24-1 to TRBJ2-1; maybe TRBD1 (6 bases). CDR1 and CDR2 from the germline V gene are KGHDR and SFDVKD. The CDR3 sequence is 13 residues long. V lost 9 bases and J 5 bases, leaving 13 bases between the germline ends. The DNA of the CDR3 is TGTGCCACCGGAGTATCAGGGGACAATGAGCAGTTCTTC. Residues: CATGVSGDNEQFF.

This clonotype has just a few counts. The chain employs TRBV7-2 and TRBJ2-1; 10 positions agree with TRBD2. The CDR3 covers 15 residues. Per the germline V gene, CDR1 is SGHTA and CDR2 is FQGNSA. Losses at the gene ends were 5 bases for V and 9 bases for J; bases not matched to a gene: 10. The CDR3 DNA is TGTGCCAGCAGCCCTGACAGCGGGAGGGCCACTGAGCAGTTCTTC. Translating gives CASSPDSGRATEQFF.

V is TRBV7-8 and J is TRBJ2-4; TRBD2 might be the D (6 bases). This CDR3 is 17 amino acids long. Trimming took 3 bases from V and 8 from J, leaving 23 bases between them. Germline CDR1 SGHVS, CDR2 FQNEAQ. CDR3 nucleotide sequence: TGTGCCAGCAGCTTGAGTCCTCGCGGGGCCATCGGGGACATTCAGTACTTC. Amino acids: CASSLSPRGAIGDIQYF.

V usage is TRBV6-1 and J usage is TRBJ2-7, with D perhaps matching TRBD2 (6 bases). Germline assignment: CDR1 MNHNS and CDR2 SASEGT. V lost 5 bases and J lost 1, with 12 bases in between. The CDR3 consists of 14 residues. CDR3 sequence (DNA): TGTGCCAGCAGTAGGGGACTTGAATCCTACGAGCAGTACTTC. This sequence encodes CASSRGLESYEQYF.

This clonotype was detected a few times. This chain uses TRBV28 with TRBJ1-5; tentative D call: TRBD1 (5 bases). The CDR3 runs 15 residues. V was trimmed by 3 bases and J by 2 bases, leaving 11 bases between them. The germline gives CDR1 MDHEN, CDR2 SYDVKM. Here the CDR3 DNA reads TGTGCCAGCAGTTTCGAGGGGCTCGGCAATCAGCCCCAGCATTTT. This gives the protein CASSFEGLGNQPQHF.

This clonotype was counted between two and nine times. The chain joins TRBV7-9 to TRBJ2-5; TRBD2 matches 12 bases. The junction had 1 base not matched to a gene; V was cut back by 4 bases and J by 4 bases. Per germline, CDR1 SEHNR and CDR2 FQNEAQ (reference sequence). This CDR3 spans 14 amino acids. The CDR3 protein is CASSSGLAGETQYF. The CDR3 DNA is TGTGCCAGCAGCTCGGGACTAGCGGGAGAGACCCAGTACTTC.

The CDR3 spells CASSFGGAGTNEKLFF. The CDR3 DNA reads TGTGCCAGCAGCTTCGGGGGCGCGGGAACTAATGAAAAACTGTTTTTT. V usage is TRBV5-4 and J usage is TRBJ1-4; perhaps TRBD1 as D (6 bases). Between the trimmed V and J ends, which lost 2 bases and 1 base, there was a span of 12 bases. This CDR3 comprises 16 residues. Germline assignment: CDR1 SGHNT and CDR2 YYREEE (reference sequence).

The chain combines TRBV20-1 with TRBJ2-3; maybe TRBD1 (6 bases). This CDR3 comprises 14 residues. Trimming left V 6 bases short and J 2 bases short, with 15 bases between. Germline V gene data show CDR1 as DFQATT and CDR2 as SNEGSKA (reference sequence). Written as DNA, the CDR3 is TGCAGTGCCACCGGGACACATTCCACAGATACGCAGTATTTT. It translates to CSATGTHSTDTQYF.

The chain recombines TRBV5-1 with TRBJ2-5; the D gene could be TRBD1 or TRBD2 (5 bases each). CDR3 length equals 15 residues. Germline-derived CDR1 and CDR2 are SGHRS and YFSETQ. Trimming cost V 5 bases and J 9 bases, with 23 bases left between them. The CDR3 nucleotides are TGCGCCAGCAGAGAGGGCTCGGACGGCACCAGGGCCCAGTACTTC. Its protein product is CASREGSDGTRAQYF.

The chain uses TRBV19 and TRBJ2-1; no definite D call. Trimming took 2 bases from V and 5 from J, leaving 4 bases between them. Germline V gene sequence: CDR1 LNHDA, CDR2 SQIVND (reference sequence). The CDR3 has 12 amino acids. The CDR3 DNA follows: TGTGCCAGTAGTATAACCGACAATGAGCAGTTCTTC. Encoded protein: CASSITDNEQFF.

V usage is TRBV12-3 or TRBV12-4 and J usage is TRBJ1-6; D ambiguous. Trimming took 5 bases from V and 0 from J, leaving 11 bases between them. The CDR3 spans 16 residues. CDR3 sequence: CASSTFFSSYNSPLHF. The CDR3 nucleotides read TGTGCCAGCAGTACGTTCTTTAGCTCCTATAATTCACCCCTCCACTTT.

A few counts support this clonotype. This chain connects TRBV10-3 to TRBJ1-1, with D possibly TRBD1 on 5 matching bases. The CDR3 spans 15 residues. The V gene's germline CDR1 is ENHRY and CDR2 SYGVKD. V lost 2 bases, J lost 1 base, and 11 bases lay in between. CDR3 sequence (DNA): TGTGCCATCAGTGAGAGTAGGGACGGGAACACTGAAGCTTTCTTT. It yields the protein CAISESRDGNTEAFF.

This clonotype appeared a single time. The CDR3: CASDLHETQYF. The CDR3 coding sequence is TGTGCCAGCGACCTTCACGAGACCCAGTACTTC. The gene calls are TRBV2 and TRBJ2-5, with D hard to call. V was shortened by 8 bases and J by 5 bases, with 9 bases between the two germline ends. Germline CDR1 reads SNHLY; CDR2 reads FYNNEI. The CDR3 contains 11 residues.